A single sample gave rise to the 12 T cell receptor beta chains below, sequenced in a study of long-term antiretroviral therapy in people with HIV. At the survey level, the v3.0 immunoSEQ assay was run. The repertoire was sequenced with immunoSEQ multiplex PCR; TCRdb's copy has only in-frame clones and lacks some. The sample contains roughly 24,000 clones, approximately 80% of which appear only once. Sample: unsorted PBMCs, taken 1.6 years after starting antiretroviral therapy. The receptors originated from a man between 35 and 55 years old with HIV.

This clone was picked up one time. The chain couples TRBV5-1 to TRBJ1-1, with D possibly matching TRBD1 (5 bases). V lost 5 bases and J 4 bases, leaving 12 bases between the germline ends. Germline lookup yields CDR1 SGHRS and CDR2 YFSETQ. This CDR3 has 13 residues. The CDR3 spells CASRRTGGTEAFF. The CDR3 DNA sequence: TGCGCCAGCAGACGCACGGGGGGCACTGAAGCTTTCTTT. Full variable domain (outside the CDR3, taken from reference TRBV5-1 and TRBJ1-1): KAGVTQTPRYLIKTRGQQVTLSCSPISGHRSVSWYQQTPGQGLQFLFEYFSETQRNKGNFPGRFSGRQFSNSRSEMNVSTLELGDSALYLCASRRTGGTEAFFGQGTRLTVV.

The chain combines TRBV9 with TRBJ2-7; TRBD2 aligns across 16 bases. The CDR3 has 16 amino acids. V lost 0 bases and J lost 5; bases outside the gene matches: 2. Germline CDR1 and CDR2: SGDLS and YYNGEE. The CDR3 is CASSVVGTSGRDEQYF. The CDR3 DNA reads as TGTGCCAGCAGCGTAGTCGGGACTAGCGGGAGGGACGAGCAGTACTTC.

This clone was counted once. V usage is TRBV5-1 and J usage is TRBJ1-1, with 11 bases lining up with TRBD1. V was pared by 1 base and J by 1 base, with 6 bases of the junction left unmatched. The length of the CDR3 is 17 residues. The germline V gene encodes CDR1 SGHRS and CDR2 YFSETQ. The CDR3 sequence is CASSLPPDRGQNTEAFF. In DNA, the CDR3 is TGCGCCAGCAGCTTGCCTCCGGACAGGGGGCAGAACACTGAAGCTTTCTTT.

The chain employs TRBV5-1 and TRBJ2-7, with D unresolved. The length of the CDR3 is 13 residues. The germline V gene encodes CDR1 SGHRS and CDR2 YFSETQ. V was cut by 0 bases and J by 2 bases, with 6 bases left in between. In DNA, the CDR3 is TGCGCCAGCAGCTTGGGTAGGGCCTACGAGCAGTACTTC. This translates into CASSLGRAYEQYF.

This clone turned up a few times. The V and J genes are TRBV9 and TRBJ1-4; D might be TRBD1 (5 bases). Deletions cut 3 bases from V and 2 bases from J, with 8 bases between. Germline V CDR1 and CDR2: SGDLS, YYNGEE. This CDR3 region has 14 residues. CDR3 DNA sequence: TGTGCCAGCAGCGGGGGGGGGACTAATGAAAAACTGTTTTTT. Protein: CASSGGGTNEKLFF.

The chain is built from TRBV2 and TRBJ1-4; D remains ambiguous. The CDR3 length is 16 residues. The V end lost 6 bases, the J end lost 3 bases, and 17 bases lay between the germline ends. Germline V gene sequence: CDR1 SNHLY, CDR2 FYNNEI. The CDR3: CASSPPGPAANEKLFF. DNA for the CDR3: TGTGCCAGCAGCCCCCCCGGTCCGGCGGCTAATGAAAAACTGTTTTTT.

This chain joins TRBV5-4 and TRBJ1-2; 7 nucleotides align to TRBD1. Germline-derived CDR1 and CDR2 are SGHNT and YYREEE (reference sequence). The CDR3 has 15 amino acids. The ends lost 3 bases at V and 0 bases at J; junction bases unmatched: 5. The CDR3 DNA reads TGTGCCAGCAGCTGGCAGGACAGGACTAACTATGGCTACACCTTC. Translated: CASSWQDRTNYGYTF.

The chain joins TRBV25-1 to TRBJ1-2; D gene ambiguous. The CDR3 has 14 amino acids. Looked up from germline, CDR1 is MGHDK and CDR2 is SYGVNS. Trimming removed 5 bases at V and 0 bases at J, with 10 bases between. The CDR3 sequence: CASSTQTANYGYTF. DNA of the CDR3: TGTGCCAGCAGTACCCAAACAGCTAACTATGGCTACACCTTC.

This clone was observed once. The rearrangement joins TRBV5-1 to TRBJ2-1; D unresolved. Between the trimmed V and J ends, which lost 6 bases and 0 bases, there was a span of 4 bases. This CDR3 region has 12 residues. Germline lookup yields CDR1 SGHRS and CDR2 YFSETQ. CDR3 loop: CASMDSYNEQFF. In nucleotides, the CDR3 is TGCGCCAGCATGGACTCCTACAATGAGCAGTTCTTC.

This clone has just one count. The chain joins TRBV6-6 to TRBJ2-1; TRBD1 is a possible D gene (7 bases). V lost 5 bases and J lost 8, with 19 bases in between. This CDR3 is built from 15 residues. The germline CDR1 and CDR2 sequences are MNHNY and SVGAGI (reference sequence). CDR3 loop: CASSRNRGGRDEQFF. In DNA form, the CDR3 reads TGTGCCAGCAGTCGTAACAGGGGAGGAAGGGATGAGCAGTTCTTC.

In its sample, this clone was seen once. In DNA form, the CDR3 reads TGTGCCTGGAGTGGGGGAGGCTCCGGGTTCACAGATACGCAGTATTTT. It is translated as CAWSGGGSGFTDTQYF. The genes are TRBV30 and TRBJ2-3, with D perhaps TRBD2 (6 bases). CDR1 is GTSNPN, CDR2 SVGIG, per germline (reference sequence). V lost 1 base and J 2 bases, leaving 16 bases between the germline ends. The CDR3 consists of 16 residues.

V is TRBV6-6 and J is TRBJ2-7; TRBD1 matches at 10 bases. The CDR3 sequence is 15 residues long. CDR1 and CDR2 from the germline V gene are MNHNY and SVGAGI (reference sequence). V trimming: 6 bases; J trimming: 2 bases; junction bases outside the gene matches: 7. CDR3 coding DNA: TGTGCCAGCAGATTGGACAGGGGGGAGACCTACGAGCAGTACTTC. Its translation: CASRLDRGETYEQYF.